A selection of T cell receptor beta chains follows, all from one sample in a study of blood T cell repertoires in COVID-19. Sequencing used immunoSEQ multiplex PCR; TCRdb keeps in-frame clones, though not all of them. The repertoire holds 25,000 to 35,000 clones, with 68% as singletons. Sequences were obtained from peripheral blood. All receptors come from a human donor in a cohort sampled during active COVID-19. Both conserved end residues are part of each CDR3. The D gene is left open where the match is weak. Part of the rows lack a size; the others show once, few, many or a class for expanded clones.

>TRBJ2-7|.|TRBV9|.
CASSVDSTEQYF
TGTGCCAGCAGCGTCGACAGCACCGAGCAGTACTTC
>TRBJ1-4|.|TRBV25-1|TRBD1
CASSEYGQATNEKLFF
TGTGCCAGCAGTGAATACGGACAGGCAACTAATGAAAAACTGTTTTTT
>TRBJ1-5|.|TRBV7-2|TRBD1
CASSSGQINQPQHF
TGTGCCAGCAGCTCGGGACAGATCAATCAGCCCCAGCATTTT
>TRBJ2-7|.|TRBV6-5|TRBD1
CASPEDRGRQEQYF
TGTGCCAGCCCTGAGGACAGGGGGCGCCAAGAGCAGTACTTC
>TRBJ1-5|few|TRBV12-3/TRBV12-4|.
CASSLLGGQPQHF
TGTGCCAGCAGTTTACTGGGGGGTCAGCCCCAGCATTTT
>TRBJ1-2|.|TRBV5-1|TRBD1
CASSNGQGFVYTF
TGCGCCAGCAGCAACGGACAGGGGTTTGTTTACACCTTC
>TRBJ2-7|.|TRBV3-1/TRBV3-2|.
CASSWGEISYEQYF
TGTGCCAGCAGTTGGGGAGAAATCTCCTACGAGCAGTACTTC
>TRBJ2-5|.|TRBV5-1|TRBD1
CASSQGQGRETQYF
TGCGCCAGCAGCCAGGGACAGGGTAGGGAGACCCAGTACTTC
>TRBJ2-7|.|TRBV29-1|.
CSVRSGNRGGEQYF
TGCAGCGTTCGATCTGGAAATAGGGGAGGCGAGCAGTACTTC
>TRBJ2-1|.|TRBV19|.
CASSITGSYNEQFF
TGTGCCAGTAGTATTACGGGGAGCTACAATGAGCAGTTCTTC
>TRBJ2-7|.|TRBV28|TRBD1
CASKNTGGNSYEQYF
TGTGCCAGCAAGAACACAGGGGGCAACTCCTACGAGCAGTACTTC
>TRBJ1-2|.|TRBV6-5|.
CASSYKQTYGYTF
TGTGCCAGCAGTTACAAACAGACCTATGGCTACACCTTC
>TRBJ1-3|.|TRBV19|TRBD1
CASSKTGAGNTIYF
TGTGCCAGTAGTAAAACAGGGGCTGGAAACACCATATATTTT
>TRBJ2-5|.|TRBV28|TRBD1
CASTGQGGKTQYF
TGTGCCAGCACGGGACAGGGAGGAAAGACCCAGTACTTC
>TRBJ2-3|.|TRBV7-9|TRBD1
CASSATGGMDTQYF
TGTGCCAGCAGCGCAACAGGGGGCATGGATACGCAGTATTTT
>TRBJ1-1|.|TRBV4-3|TRBD1
CASSQDGTVEAFF
TGCGCCAGCAGCCAAGATGGGACAGTTGAAGCTTTCTTT
>TRBJ2-5|.|TRBV5-1|TRBD2
CASSLVAGVPQETQYF
TGCGCCAGCAGCTTGGTAGCGGGGGTGCCCCAAGAGACCCAGTACTTC
>TRBJ2-1|.|TRBV7-8|.
CASSVQGLLYNEQFF
TGTGCCAGCAGCGTACAGGGACTACTTTACAATGAGCAGTTCTTC
>TRBJ2-7|.|TRBV7-2|.
CASSLGPGRDYEQYF
TGTGCCAGCAGCTTAGGGCCAGGGCGGGACTACGAGCAGTACTTC
>TRBJ2-7|.|TRBV3-1/TRBV3-2|TRBD1
CASSHRDRGDEQYF
TGTGCCAGCAGCCACCGAGACAGGGGCGACGAGCAGTACTTC
>TRBJ2-7|.|TRBV4-1|.
CASSHLPNPGSGGDEQYF
TGCGCCAGCAGCCATCTCCCGAACCCGGGTTCCGGAGGGGACGAGCAGTACTTC
>TRBJ1-3|once|TRBV4-3|.
CASSQEAGGANGNTIYF
TGCGCCAGCAGCCAAGAGGCCGGGGGGGCTAATGGAAACACCATATATTTT
>TRBJ2-7|medium-sized|TRBV28|.
CASSKGYEQYF
TGTGCCAGCAGCAAGGGGTACGAGCAGTACTTC
>TRBJ1-3|.|TRBV4-1|.
CASSQDRGSGNTIYF
TGCGCCAGCAGCCAAGACCGGGGCTCTGGAAACACCATATATTTT
>TRBJ2-1|.|TRBV7-9|.
CASSSRGDNEQFF
TGTGCCAGCAGCTCCAGGGGGGACAATGAGCAGTTCTTC
>TRBJ1-1|.|TRBV27|.
CASSAGFTEAFF
TGTGCCAGCAGTGCAGGGTTCACTGAAGCTTTCTTT
>TRBJ2-1|.|TRBV10-3|TRBD2
CAIKTSGYNEQFF
TGTGCCATCAAGACTAGCGGTTACAATGAGCAGTTCTTC
>TRBJ2-2|.|TRBV3-1/TRBV3-2|TRBD2
CASSLSGGRTGELFF
TGTGCCAGCAGCCTAAGCGGGGGGCGAACCGGGGAGCTGTTTTTT
>TRBJ1-5|.|TRBV12-5|.
CASGIDNQPQHF
TGTGCTAGTGGTATAGACAATCAGCCCCAGCATTTT
>TRBJ2-3|once|TRBV12-3/TRBV12-4|.
CASSLQGYDTQYF
TGTGCCAGCAGTCTGCAGGGCTACGATACGCAGTATTTT
>TRBJ2-7|.|TRBV5-6|.
CASSLGTNEQYF
TGTGCCAGCAGCTTGGGAACTAACGAGCAGTACTTC
>TRBJ2-7|.|TRBV5-5|TRBD1
CASSFTGGSEQYF
TGTGCCAGCAGTTTTACAGGGGGCTCCGAGCAGTACTTC
>TRBJ2-5|few|TRBV7-2|TRBD1
CASSSGTGDDTQYF
TGTGCCAGCAGCTCAGGGACAGGGGACGACACCCAGTACTTC
>TRBJ2-6|.|TRBV5-1|TRBD1
CASSWTGGAGANVLTF
TGCGCCAGCAGCTGGACAGGGGGCGCCGGGGCCAACGTCCTGACTTTC
>TRBJ2-1|.|TRBV7-2|.
CASSLGTYQDEQFF
TGTGCCAGCAGCTTAGGGACTTACCAGGATGAGCAGTTCTTC
>TRBJ2-4|.|TRBV11-3|.
CASSPTGPGLKYF
TGTGCCAGCAGCCCAACCGGACCGGGACTGAAGTACTTC
>TRBJ2-5|.|TRBV27|TRBD1
CASSPGTGKNLQETQYF
TGTGCCAGCAGCCCCGGGACAGGGAAAAACCTCCAAGAGACCCAGTACTTC
>TRBJ1-2|.|TRBV19|TRBD1
CASSYSTGGDYGYTF
TGTGCCAGTAGTTACTCGACAGGGGGCGACTATGGCTACACCTTC
>TRBJ1-4|.|TRBV7-2|TRBD1
CASSQTGGTNEKLFF
TGTGCCAGCAGCCAGACAGGGGGCACCAATGAAAAACTGTTTTTT
>TRBJ2-7|.|TRBV2|.
CASSEEGVGRVGEQYF
TGTGCCAGCAGTGAAGAGGGGGTCGGCAGAGTGGGCGAGCAGTACTTC
>TRBJ2-3|once|TRBV5-1|.
CASSPSRGTDTQYF
TGCGCCAGCAGCCCAAGCCGGGGGACAGATACGCAGTATTTT
>TRBJ1-6|.|TRBV2|.
CASRTLLNSPLHF
TGTGCCAGCCGGACTTTATTGAATTCACCCCTCCACTTT
>TRBJ1-2|.|TRBV4-1|.
CASSQEEGYYGYTF
TGCGCCAGCAGCCAAGAAGAGGGATACTATGGCTACACCTTC
>TRBJ1-2|.|TRBV3-1/TRBV3-2|.
CASSLRSRAANGYTF
TGTGCCAGCAGCTTAAGATCCAGGGCTGCGAATGGCTACACCTTC
>TRBJ1-6|few|TRBV5-6|.
CASSLSFDSPLHF
TGTGCCAGCAGCTTGTCATTTGATTCACCCCTCCACTTT
>TRBJ2-5|.|TRBV27|TRBD2
CASSFWASGASRETQYF
TGTGCCAGCAGTTTTTGGGCTAGCGGGGCGTCCAGGGAGACCCAGTACTTC
>TRBJ1-1|.|TRBV6-5|.
CASSYRQGSGEAFF
TGTGCCAGCAGTTACAGGCAGGGCTCAGGTGAAGCTTTCTTT
>TRBJ2-2|.|TRBV7-9|TRBD2
CASSLAPGLADTGELFF
TGTGCCAGCAGCTTGGCACCGGGACTAGCCGACACCGGGGAGCTGTTTTTT
>TRBJ2-1|once|TRBV7-6|TRBD2
CASSRQLAGARNEQFF
TGTGCCAGCAGCCGTCAACTAGCGGGAGCTAGGAATGAGCAGTTCTTC
>TRBJ2-7|few|TRBV18|TRBD2
CASSPGLAEYEQYF
TGTGCCAGCTCACCCGGACTAGCTGAATACGAGCAGTACTTC
>TRBJ2-7|.|TRBV24-1|.
CATSDSYYEQYF
TGTGCCACCAGTGATTCGTACTACGAGCAGTACTTC